Ten or more counts support the clone carrying this T cell receptor beta chain. The antigen remains unidentified. The time point denotes: patch test 3, about 24 weeks after DPC sensitization. Treatment: therapeutic diphenylcyclopropenone sensitization with weekly scalp DPC. Donors were 18 to 70-year-old alopecia patients suitable for DPC. TCRdb re-called the RACE reads with MiXCR, one entry per CDR3 protein. The data show around 130,000 distinct CDR3 sequences, with about 11% seen just once and approximately 2.5% held by the top ten. This entry is derived from a study of human T cells and chemical hapten exposure. As for the study in general: Alopecia areata, totalis or universalis affected patients, mainly female.

Germline CDR1 MNHEY, CDR2 SMNVEV (reference sequence). The V segment lost 6 bases and the J segment 4 bases; nucleotides outside the gene matches: 8. The CDR3 covers 15 residues. Notes on the study in general: With alopecia, donors may have immune responses unlike healthy people's. Expanded TCRs grouped into significantly more large CDR3 similarity clusters than controls produced.

This chain joins TRBV27 and TRBJ2-3; 9 nucleotides agree with TRBD1. The sequencing used whole blood, collected in connection with sensitization to the hapten diphenylcyclopropenone (DPC). The TCR comes from a woman in her 50s with alopecia areata. Some clones in this sample may be carry-over from other donors' samples. The CDR3 loop reads CASSPRDRAADTQYF. The CDR3 coding sequence is TGTGCCAGCAGCCCCCGGGACAGGGCCGCAGATACGCAGTATTTT.